Below, 8 T cell receptor beta chains from the same sample are listed, as sequenced in a study of cytomegalovirus exposure and HLA in healthy donors. Use of 60 Vbeta and 13 Jbeta primers characterized the PCR. Generated by immunoSEQ multiplex PCR, the TCRdb table keeps only in-frame clones and is missing some. Of tens of thousands of clones in the sample, roughly two thirds were seen once. The sample taken for sequencing was PBMCs. Every receptor here comes from a male donor in good health and CMV-seropositive.

This clone came up a few times. This chain joins TRBV11-3 and TRBJ2-1, with D maybe TRBD2 (5 bases). This CDR3 has 16 residues. Germline assignment: CDR1 SGHNT and CDR2 YENEEA. The V and J ends lost 1 base and 3 bases respectively, with 13 bases between them. The CDR3 region has the DNA TGTGCCAGCAGCTTAGGGCCTCTAGCCTACTACAATGAGCAGTTCTTC. Protein sequence: CASSLGPLAYYNEQFF.

The rearrangement uses TRBV18 and TRBJ2-5, with 14 bases that match TRBD2. Germline V gene data show CDR1 as KGHSH and CDR2 as LQKENI. The CDR3 length is 15 residues. With 2 bases clipped from V and 6 bases from J, the junction kept 2 bases outside the gene matches. The CDR3 DNA is TGTGCCAGCTCACCAAGACTAGCGGGAGGGAAGACCCAGTACTTC. It codes for CASSPRLAGGKTQYF.

This clone appeared a few times. The chain recombines TRBV5-4 with TRBJ2-3; 14 nucleotides match TRBD2. From germline, CDR1 is SGHNT and CDR2 YYREEE (reference sequence). CDR3 size: 16 residues. V dropped 3 bases and J dropped 5; count of bases not matched to a gene: 5. For the CDR3, the DNA is TGTGCCAGCAGCTCGCCGACTAGCGGGAGGGTAGATACGCAGTATTTT. Its protein is CASSSPTSGRVDTQYF. The entire variable domain, with the rest obtained from reference TRBV5-4 and TRBJ2-3, is as follows: ETGVTQSPTHLIKTRGQQVTLRCSSQSGHNTVSWYQQALGQGPQFIFQYYREEENGRGNFPPRFSGLQFPNYSSELNVNALELDDSALYLCASSSPTSGRVDTQYFGPGTRLTVL.

The rearrangement uses TRBV30 and TRBJ2-5; D gene unclear. V was trimmed by 0 bases and J by 3 bases, leaving 11 bases between them. Germline V gene sequence: CDR1 GTSNPN, CDR2 SVGIG (reference sequence). CDR3 length: 14 residues. CDR3: CAWSVNLQKETQYF. The CDR3 nucleotides read TGTGCCTGGAGTGTAAATCTGCAGAAAGAGACCCAGTACTTC. Complete variable domain (other parts from reference TRBV30 and TRBJ2-5): SQTIHQWPATLVQPVGSPLSLECTVEGTSNPNLYWYRQAAGRGLQLLFYSVGIGQISSEVPQNLSASRPQDRQFILSSKKLLLSDSGFYLCAWSVNLQKETQYFGPGTRLLVL.

With respect to this clone: Other DNA sequences in this sample translate to the same CDR3. The rearrangement joins TRBV6-4 to TRBJ2-3, with a possible D match to TRBD2 (6 bases). The V end lost 5 bases, the J end lost 4 bases, and 13 bases lay between the germline ends. Looked up from germline, CDR1 is MRHNA and CDR2 is SNTAGT. The CDR3 is 14 amino acids. The CDR3 here is CASSLGGSSDTQYF. The CDR3 DNA follows: TGTGCCAGCAGTCTGGGGGGTTCCTCAGATACGCAGTATTTT.

In its sample, this clone was seen a few times. The chain combines TRBV2 with TRBJ1-2; 7 bases are a match to TRBD1. This CDR3 has 16 amino acids. Germline V CDR1 and CDR2: SNHLY, FYNNEI. J was trimmed by 4 bases and V by 2 bases; bases with no gene match: 10. CDR3 nucleotides: TGTGCCAGCAGTGAATATCAAGGGGGCGCCGGCTATGGCTACACCTTC. Translation: CASSEYQGGAGYGYTF.

There are a few counts of this clone. The chain has TRBV28 and TRBJ1-1, with D possibly TRBD1 on 5 matching bases. The ends were cut back, 2 bases at V and 11 bases at J, with 15 bases in the middle. CDR3 length: 13 residues. Germline V lookup: CDR1 MDHEN, CDR2 SYDVKM. The CDR3 sequence: CASSLEGRGWAFF. The DNA for the CDR3 is TGTGCCAGCAGTTTAGAGGGGAGGGGATGGGCTTTCTTT. The entire variable domain, with the rest obtained from reference TRBV28 and TRBJ1-1, is as follows: DVKVTQSSRYLVKRTGEKVFLECVQDMDHENMFWYRQDPGLGLRLIYFSYDVKMKEKGDIPEGYSVSREKKERFSLILESASTNQTSMYLCASSLEGRGWAFFGQGTRLTVV.

CDR3 bases: TGTGCCACCAGCAGAGCGTCGACAGGGACCACGGATCAGCCCCAGCATTTT. Translated: CATSRASTGTTDQPQHF. This rearrangement joins TRBV15 to TRBJ1-5; 7 positions match TRBD1. The CDR3 has 17 residues. V shed 1 base, J shed 5 bases, and the junction held 11 bases outside the gene matches. Per germline, CDR1 LNHNV and CDR2 YYDKDF (reference sequence).